Following are 13 T cell receptor beta chains from one sample sequenced in a study of cytomegalovirus exposure and HLA in healthy donors. A multiplex PCR was run with 60 Vbeta primers and 13 Jbeta primers. TCRdb keeps only in-frame clones here, not all; method: immunoSEQ multiplex PCR. The table has around 70,000 clones, around 70% seen once; the top ten hold about an eighth. Specimen: PBMCs. Receptors were obtained from a human donor in good health.

The gene calls are TRBV1 and TRBJ2-1; the table names TRBD2, a call not compared with the DNA. TRBV1 is listed as a pseudogene. This CDR3 comprises 12 residues. The CDR3 DNA is TGCACCAGCAGCCAAGATCTGAGAGAGCAGTTCTTC. It specifies CTSSQDLREQFF.

The CDR3 is CAIREGGITYEQYF. The CDR3 DNA is TGTGCCATCAGAGAAGGGGGAATCACCTACGAGCAGTACTTC. This chain joins TRBV10-3 and TRBJ2-5; the D gene is possibly TRBD1 (6 bases). The J call may not be correct, given that the DNA end is closer to TRBJ2-7. Germline CDR1 ENHRY, CDR2 SYGVKD. The CDR3 contains 14 residues.

J is TRBJ2-2 and V is TRBV14; TRBD1 agrees at 9 bases. Looked up from germline, CDR1 is SGHDN and CDR2 is FVKESK. V trimming: 6 bases; J trimming: 4 bases; junction bases outside the gene matches: 9. The CDR3 has 16 amino acids. The DNA for the CDR3 is TGTGCCAGCAGTCCCGGGACAGGGATGGGCACCGGGGAGCTGTTTTTT. It encodes CASSPGTGMGTGELFF.

V and J are TRBV7-9 and TRBJ2-7; 8 bases line up with TRBD1. The CDR3 has 15 amino acids. The junction had 4 bases not matched to a gene; V was cut back by 0 bases and J by 3 bases. The germline gives CDR1 SEHNR, CDR2 FQNEAQ (reference sequence). CDR3 nucleotide sequence: TGTGCCAGCAGCTTAGCAGGCGACAGGGGCTACGAGCAGTACTTC. Protein sequence: CASSLAGDRGYEQYF.

The chain is built from TRBV2 and TRBJ1-4; D gene uncertain. The germline gives CDR1 SNHLY, CDR2 FYNNEI. V was clipped by 3 bases and J by 4 bases, with 9 bases between them. The CDR3 is made up of 14 amino acids. The CDR3 DNA reads TGTGCCAGCAGTGACCGTGGCCGTAATGAAAAACTGTTTTTT. This encodes CASSDRGRNEKLFF.

This chain joins TRBV7-9 and TRBJ1-2, with 9 bases matching TRBD1. Germline values: CDR1 SEHNR, CDR2 FQNEAQ (reference sequence). The CDR3 is 13 residues long. Trimming cost V 5 bases and J 9 bases; bases outside gene matches: 7. CDR3 protein: CASSPRQGVSYTF. DNA of the CDR3: TGTGCCAGCAGCCCCCGACAGGGGGTGAGCTACACCTTC.

V usage is TRBV6-5 and J usage is TRBJ2-1, with D uncertain. The ends were cut back, 3 bases at V and 0 bases at J, with 6 bases in the middle. From germline, CDR1 is MNHEY and CDR2 SVGAGI. The CDR3 runs 14 residues. As DNA, the CDR3 is TGTGCCAGCAGTTATACTCGCTCCTACAATGAGCAGTTCTTC. It is translated as CASSYTRSYNEQFF.

This clone was seen more than once but under ten times. This chain uses TRBV14 with TRBJ2-3, with D possibly TRBD1 on 5 matching bases. The germline gives CDR1 SGHDN, CDR2 FVKESK. Trimming took off 1 base at V and 6 bases at J, with 11 bases between the two ends. The CDR3 loop spans 14 amino acids. The CDR3 loop is CASSQVGWGDTQYF. In DNA form, the CDR3 reads TGTGCCAGCAGCCAAGTTGGGTGGGGCGATACGCAGTATTTT.

V and J are TRBV4-1 and TRBJ2-6; D remains unclear. Germline V CDR1 and CDR2: MGHRA, YSYEKL. Trimming stripped 1 base from V and 1 base from J, with 11 bases between. This CDR3 spans 17 amino acids. CDR3 in amino acids: CASSQVHSLSGANVLTF. CDR3 DNA: TGCGCCAGCAGCCAAGTGCACTCGTTATCTGGGGCCAACGTCCTGACTTTC.

The V call is TRBV27, the J call TRBJ2-5; possibly TRBD2 for D (5 bases). CDR1 is MNHEY, CDR2 SMNVEV, per germline (reference sequence). The CDR3 totals 14 residues. V lost 0 bases and J 4 bases, leaving 9 bases between the germline ends. The CDR3 coding sequence is TGTGCCAGCAGTTTATCAGCGGACGGAGAGACCCAGTACTTC. Its translation: CASSLSADGETQYF.

This clone was seen only a few times. V and J are TRBV9 and TRBJ2-7; 8 bases fit TRBD2. Per germline, CDR1 SGDLS and CDR2 YYNGEE. This CDR3 comprises 15 residues. The ends lost 0 bases at V and 4 bases at J; junction bases unmatched: 6. The CDR3 spells CASSVDPTSGYEQYF. The CDR3 region has the DNA TGTGCCAGCAGCGTAGACCCAACTAGCGGATACGAGCAGTACTTC. The entire variable domain, with the rest obtained from reference TRBV9 and TRBJ2-7, is as follows: DSGVTQTPKHLITATGQRVTLRCSPRSGDLSVYWYQQSLDQGLQFLIQYYNGEERAKGNILERFSAQQFPDLHSELNLSSLELGDSALYFCASSVDPTSGYEQYFGPGTRLTVT.

The V call is TRBV7-9, the J call TRBJ2-5; D not resolved. Germline CDR1 SEHNR, CDR2 FQNEAQ (reference sequence). The CDR3 length is 15 residues. Trimming removed 5 bases at V and 4 bases at J, with 17 bases between. CDR3 nucleotide sequence: TGTGCCAGCAGCCCCCCCTATCGATCGGGAGAGACCCAGTACTTC. This gives the protein CASSPPYRSGETQYF.

This sequence joins TRBV15 and TRBJ2-7; 8 bases align to TRBD2. With 6 bases clipped from V and 5 bases from J, the junction kept 9 bases outside the gene matches. This CDR3 contains 14 residues. The V gene's germline CDR1 is LNHNV and CDR2 YYDKDF (reference sequence). The CDR3, as DNA: TGTGCCACCAGTACCGCGGGAGGTATGAACGAGCAGTACTTC. Protein sequence: CATSTAGGMNEQYF.